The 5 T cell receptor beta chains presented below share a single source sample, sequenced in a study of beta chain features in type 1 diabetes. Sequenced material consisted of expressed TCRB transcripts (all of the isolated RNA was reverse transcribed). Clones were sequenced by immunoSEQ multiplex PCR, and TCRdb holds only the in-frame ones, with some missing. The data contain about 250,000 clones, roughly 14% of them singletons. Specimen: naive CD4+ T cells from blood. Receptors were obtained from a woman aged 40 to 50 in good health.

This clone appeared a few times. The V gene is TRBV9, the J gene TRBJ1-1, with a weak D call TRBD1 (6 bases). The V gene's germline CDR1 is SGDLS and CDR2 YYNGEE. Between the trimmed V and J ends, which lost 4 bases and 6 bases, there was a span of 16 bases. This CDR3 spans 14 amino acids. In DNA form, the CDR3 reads TGTGCCAGCAGCCCCCAGACAGGATCCCCTGAAGCTTTCTTT. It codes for CASSPQTGSPEAFF.

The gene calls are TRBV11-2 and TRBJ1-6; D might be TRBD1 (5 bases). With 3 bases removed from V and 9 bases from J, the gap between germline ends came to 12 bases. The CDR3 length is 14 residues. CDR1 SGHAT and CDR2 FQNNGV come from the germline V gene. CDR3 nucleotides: TGTGCCAGCAGCTTGGCAGGGCGGGGTTCACCCCTCCACTTT. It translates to CASSLAGRGSPLHF.

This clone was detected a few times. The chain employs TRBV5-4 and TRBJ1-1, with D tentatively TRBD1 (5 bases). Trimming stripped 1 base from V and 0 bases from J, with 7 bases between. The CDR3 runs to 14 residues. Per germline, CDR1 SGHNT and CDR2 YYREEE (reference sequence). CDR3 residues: CASSLTGLNTEAFF. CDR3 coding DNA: TGTGCCAGCAGCTTGACAGGACTGAACACTGAAGCTTTCTTT.

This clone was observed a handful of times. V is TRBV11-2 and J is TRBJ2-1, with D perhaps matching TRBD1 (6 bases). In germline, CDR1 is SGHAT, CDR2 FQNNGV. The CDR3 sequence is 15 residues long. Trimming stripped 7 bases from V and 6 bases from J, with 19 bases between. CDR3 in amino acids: CASTMSGAVLNEQFF. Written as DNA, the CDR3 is TGTGCCAGCACTATGTCAGGGGCGGTCCTCAATGAGCAGTTCTTC.

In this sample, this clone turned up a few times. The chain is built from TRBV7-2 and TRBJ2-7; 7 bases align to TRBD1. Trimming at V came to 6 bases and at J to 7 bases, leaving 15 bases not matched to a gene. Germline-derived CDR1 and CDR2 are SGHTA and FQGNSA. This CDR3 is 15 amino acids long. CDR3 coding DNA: TGTGCCAGCAGGGGAAAACTCGCAGGGGGTGGGGAGCAGTACTTC. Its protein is CASRGKLAGGGEQYF. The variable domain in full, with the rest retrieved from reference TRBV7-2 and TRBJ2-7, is GAGVSQSPSNKVTEKGKDVELRCDPISGHTALYWYRQSLGQGLEFLIYFQGNSAPDKSGLPSDRFSAERTGGSVSTLTIQRTQQEDSAVYLCASRGKLAGGGEQYFGPGTRLTVT.